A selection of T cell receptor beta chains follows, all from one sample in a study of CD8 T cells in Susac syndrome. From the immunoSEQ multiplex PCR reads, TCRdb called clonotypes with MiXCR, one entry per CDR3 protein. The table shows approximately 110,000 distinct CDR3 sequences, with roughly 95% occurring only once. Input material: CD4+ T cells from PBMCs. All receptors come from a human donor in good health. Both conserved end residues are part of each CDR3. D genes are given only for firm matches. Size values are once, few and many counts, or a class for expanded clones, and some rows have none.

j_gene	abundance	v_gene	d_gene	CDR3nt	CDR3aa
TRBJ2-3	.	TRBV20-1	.	TGCAGTGCTAGAGTGGCGCCCACAGATACGCAGTATTTT	CSARVAPTDTQYF
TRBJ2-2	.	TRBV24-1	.	TGTGCCACCAGTGATTTGATCGGGTCCGGGGAGCTGTTTTTT	CATSDLIGSGELFF
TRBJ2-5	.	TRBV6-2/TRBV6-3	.	TGTGCCAGCAGTTACTCGGGGCCTACGGGAAAGACCCAGTACTTC	CASSYSGPTGKTQYF
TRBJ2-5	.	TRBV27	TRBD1	TGTGCCAGCAGTTCCCAGGGGGCTGGGCAAGAGACCCAGTACTTC	CASSSQGAGQETQYF
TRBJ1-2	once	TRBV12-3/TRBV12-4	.	TGTGCCAGCAGTAGGGTCCAAACCCTGGCTAACTATGGCTACACCTTC	CASSRVQTLANYGYTF
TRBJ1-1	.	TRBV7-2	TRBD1	TGTGCCAGCAGCCCGATCGGACAGGGGATGGCTGAAGCTTTCTTT	CASSPIGQGMAEAFF
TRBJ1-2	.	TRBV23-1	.	TGCGCCAGCAGTCAATCGCCTAGAGACACAAGAGCCTTC	CASSQSPRDTRAF
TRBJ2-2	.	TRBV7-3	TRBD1	TGTGCCAGCAGCGCCTCCCGGACAGGGTGGGCCGGGGAGCTGTTTTTT	CASSASRTGWAGELFF
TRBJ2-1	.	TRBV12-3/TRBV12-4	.	TGTGCCAGCAGTTTGGGGGCGGGGAGACTATACAATGAGCAGTTCTTC	CASSLGAGRLYNEQFF
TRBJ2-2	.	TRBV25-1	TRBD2	TGTGCCAGCAGCCCTTGGGAGGGGCAGACCGGGGAGCTGTTTTTT	CASSPWEGQTGELFF
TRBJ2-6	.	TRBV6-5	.	TGTGCCAGCAGTTACTTGGGGGCCGGGGCCAACGTCCTGACTTTC	CASSYLGAGANVLTF
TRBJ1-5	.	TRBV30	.	TGTGCCTGGAGTGTGGGATCGGGAAATCAGCCCCAGCATTTT	CAWSVGSGNQPQHF
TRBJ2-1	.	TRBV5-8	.	TGTGCCAGCAGCTTGGTGGGGGCGGGTAAGATCTTC	CASSLVGAGKIF
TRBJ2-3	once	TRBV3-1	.	TGTGCCAGCAGCCGGGCGGAAGATACGCAGTATTTT	CASSRAEDTQYF
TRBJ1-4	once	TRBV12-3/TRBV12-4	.	TGTGCCAGCAGTTTGGTATCGAATAATGAAAAACTGTTTTTT	CASSLVSNNEKLFF
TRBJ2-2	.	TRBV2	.	TGTGCCAGCAGTGAAACAGGCACCGGGGAGCTGTTTTTT	CASSETGTGELFF
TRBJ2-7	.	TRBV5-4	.	TGTGCCAGCAGTCTTGGGGCCTCCTACGAGCAGTACTTC	CASSLGASYEQYF